The TCR beta chain described here comes from a study of T-cell memory formation after mild COVID-19. MiXCR, run by TCRdb on the 5' RACE reads, gives a single entry per CDR3 protein. This sample carries approximately 290,000 distinct CDR3 sequences, more than 15% of them seen once, and the ten largest clones take 20% to 25%. The CDR3 totals 13 residues. Germline V gives CDR1 SQVTM, CDR2 ANQGSEA. Trimming stripped 6 bases from V and 3 bases from J, with 9 bases between. The material sequenced was PBMCs or a T cell subset sorted from them (not recorded which). This clonotype was sampled from a young man who had mild COVID-19 (a few samples of this study predate the infection). Cell type and time point are not known. The rearrangement links TRBV29-1 to TRBJ2-6; tentatively, D is TRBD1 (6 bases). CDR3 nucleotides: TGCAGCGTACAGGGCAATGGGGCCAACGTCCTGACTTTC. It specifies CSVQGNGANVLTF. Drawing the rest from reference TRBV29-1 and TRBJ2-6, the complete variable domain is SAVISQKPSRDICQRGTSLTIQCQVDSQVTMMFWYRQQPGQSLTLIATANQGSEATYESGFVIDKFPISRPNLTFSTLTVSNMSPEDSSIYLCSVQGNGANVLTFGAGSRLTVL.